These 22 T cell receptor beta chains originate from one sample sequenced in a study of early T cells in non-severe SARS-CoV-2 infection. TCRdb re-called the 5' RACE reads through MiXCR, storing one row per CDR3 protein. The sample lists 64,000 or so distinct CDR3 sequences, around 11% seen once, with roughly 3% in the top ten. Source: whole blood, taken at baseline. These receptors originate from an adult who was a healthcare worker with PCR-confirmed SARS-CoV-2 infection or an uninfected control (not recorded which).

This clonotype came up a few times. The rearrangement links TRBV6-2 or TRBV6-3 to TRBJ1-2; D might be TRBD1 (6 bases). Germline CDR1 and CDR2: MNHEY and SVGEGT. The ends were cut back, 6 bases at V and 10 bases at J, with 12 bases in the middle. This CDR3 has 11 residues. DNA for the CDR3: TGTGCCAGCAGCGGGGACATAACCTACACCTTC. Amino acids: CASSGDITYTF.

This clonotype was observed a handful of times. The chain uses TRBV20-1 and TRBJ2-1; D remains unclear. From germline, CDR1 is DFQATT and CDR2 SNEGSKA (reference sequence). The CDR3 totals 14 residues. Deletions cut 3 bases from V and 8 bases from J, with 17 bases between. Written as DNA, the CDR3 is TGCAGTGCTAGGCGGCCACTTGGAATGGATGAGCAGTTCTTC. Translating gives CSARRPLGMDEQFF.

This clonotype was detected a few times. This chain connects TRBV5-8 to TRBJ2-1; TRBD2 is a possible D gene (5 bases). The CDR3 runs to 15 residues. Germline-derived CDR1 and CDR2 are SGHTS and YDEGEE. V gave up 10 bases and J gave up 0 bases, with 17 bases separating them. CDR3 sequence (DNA): TGTGCCTCCCGGGGAGTACCGAGCTCCTACAATGAGCAGTTCTTC. Translation: CASRGVPSSYNEQFF.

The gene calls are TRBV7-2 and TRBJ2-3, with no clear D. V was shortened by 6 bases and J by 5 bases, with 15 bases between the two germline ends. Germline V gene sequence: CDR1 SGHTA, CDR2 FQGNSA. The CDR3 has 14 residues. The CDR3 loop is CASRPSGWGDTQYF. CDR3 DNA: TGTGCCAGCAGGCCGTCCGGATGGGGAGATACGCAGTATTTT.

This chain joins TRBV6-5 and TRBJ1-4, with TRBD1 matching 8 bases. The CDR3 sequence is 14 residues long. Looked up from germline, CDR1 is MNHEY and CDR2 is SVGAGI. V shed 6 bases, J shed 8 bases, and the junction held 8 bases outside the gene matches. CDR3 DNA: TGTGCCAGCAGCAGGACAGGGCAGAGCGAAAAACTGTTTTTT. It codes for CASSRTGQSEKLFF.

This clonotype came up many times. V usage is TRBV7-8 and J usage is TRBJ2-6; perhaps TRBD1 as D (6 bases). This CDR3 contains 14 residues. Between the trimmed V and J ends, which lost 5 bases and 4 bases, there was a span of 9 bases. Germline-derived CDR1 and CDR2 are SGHVS and FQNEAQ. The DNA for the CDR3 is TGTGCCAGCAGCAGGGGGACCGGGGCCAACGTCCTGACTTTC. Its translation: CASSRGTGANVLTF.

In this sample, this clonotype turned up many times. This rearrangement joins TRBV4-3 to TRBJ2-7; D possibly uses TRBD1 or TRBD2 (7 bases each). Trimming pared 0 bases from V and 4 bases from J, leaving 19 bases between. The germline gives CDR1 LGHNA, CDR2 YSLEER. The CDR3 totals 17 residues. The CDR3 DNA follows: TGCGCCAGCAGCCAAGAGTGGTATGGTCAGGGGGGGTACGAGCAGTACTTC. It specifies CASSQEWYGQGGYEQYF.

This clonotype was counted between two and nine times. V usage is TRBV5-1 and J usage is TRBJ1-6, with D tentatively TRBD1 (6 bases). This CDR3 comprises 15 residues. V was pared by 5 bases and J by 4 bases, with 13 bases between. CDR1 and CDR2 (germline): SGHRS, YFSETQ. CDR3 DNA sequence: TGCGCCAGCAGACAGGGACGCGATTATAATTCACCCCTCCACTTT. Its translation: CASRQGRDYNSPLHF.

The J gene is TRBJ1-1, the V gene TRBV7-9; D unresolved. The V gene lost 1 base and the J gene lost 5 bases, with 8 bases spanning the gap. CDR1 and CDR2 (germline): SEHNR, FQNEAQ (reference sequence). This CDR3 is built from 13 residues. The CDR3: CASSLVSVTEAFF. The CDR3 nucleotides read TGTGCCAGCAGCTTAGTTAGCGTGACTGAAGCTTTCTTT.

This chain joins TRBV6-5 and TRBJ2-7; D is possibly TRBD2 (7 bases). V lost 4 bases to trimming and J lost 6 bases, with 13 bases between them. The CDR3 length is 13 residues. CDR1 is MNHEY and CDR2 is SVGAGI in the germline V gene. The CDR3 protein is CASSFAGALEQYF. CDR3 coding DNA: TGTGCCAGCAGTTTTGCGGGGGCACTCGAGCAGTACTTC.

A few counts support this clonotype. The chain employs TRBV7-9 and TRBJ2-7, with D uncertain. CDR3 length: 12 residues. The ends were cut back, 3 bases at V and 7 bases at J, with 10 bases in the middle. Germline V gene data show CDR1 as SEHNR and CDR2 as FQNEAQ (reference sequence). CDR3 protein: CASSLTTGEQYF. As DNA, the CDR3 is TGTGCCAGCAGCTTGACGACTGGGGAGCAGTACTTC.

This chain connects TRBV5-1 to TRBJ2-2; D is uncertain. The CDR3 covers 14 residues. CDR1 is SGHRS, CDR2 YFSETQ, per germline. V was shortened by 1 base and J by 11 bases, with 15 bases between the two germline ends. The CDR3 DNA follows: TGCGCCAGCAGCTTGAAGGAAACGGTTGGAGAGCTGTTTTTT. Translation: CASSLKETVGELFF.

This chain uses TRBV6-5 with TRBJ1-3; tentative D call: TRBD1 (5 bases). Between the trimmed V and J ends, which lost 0 bases and 9 bases, there was a span of 18 bases. In germline, CDR1 is MNHEY, CDR2 SVGAGI. The CDR3 is made up of 16 amino acids. The CDR3 reads CASSYSQGSGRSTIYF. CDR3 DNA sequence: TGTGCCAGCAGTTACTCCCAGGGTTCTGGCCGTAGCACCATATATTTT.

This chain links TRBV20-1 with TRBJ2-1, with D unclear. The germline V gene encodes CDR1 DFQATT and CDR2 SNEGSKA (reference sequence). Trimming took off 0 bases at V and 7 bases at J, with 13 bases between the two ends. The CDR3 runs 14 residues. CDR3 DNA: TGCAGTGCTAGAGATAACTTCCGGTGGAATGAGCAGTTCTTC. It yields the protein CSARDNFRWNEQFF.

As for this clonotype: Mismatch with germline at one junction end may stem from a read error. V and J are TRBV7-7 and TRBJ2-1; 7 bases align to TRBD1. The CDR3 covers 14 residues. In germline, CDR1 is SSHAT, CDR2 FNYEAQ (reference sequence). The chain's CDR3 is CASSRDRLYNEQFF. The CDR3 DNA sequence: TGTGCTAGCAGTCGGGACAGACTCTACAATGAGCAGTTCTTC. Full variable domain (missing parts from reference TRBV7-7 and TRBJ2-1): GAGVSQSPRYKVTKRGQDVTLRCDPISSHATLYWYQQALGQGPEFLTYFNYEAQPDKSGLPSDRFSAERPEGSISTLTIQRTEQRDSAMYRCASSRDRLYNEQFFGPGTRLTVL.

In its sample, this clonotype was seen a few times. V usage is TRBV7-9 and J usage is TRBJ1-2, with D tentatively TRBD1 (5 bases). The CDR3 runs to 12 residues. Trimming removed 5 bases from V and 5 bases from J, with 9 bases in between. From germline, CDR1 is SEHNR and CDR2 FQNEAQ (reference sequence). CDR3: CASSRRQYGYTF. The CDR3 DNA is TGTGCCAGCAGCCGCCGACAGTATGGCTACACCTTC.

J is TRBJ2-3 and V is TRBV7-2, with 14 bases fitting TRBD2. CDR1 SGHTA and CDR2 FQGNSA come from the germline V gene. With V trimmed by 6 bases and J by 5 bases, 10 bases remained unmatched. The CDR3 runs to 17 residues. As DNA, the CDR3 is TGTGCCAGCAGAGGACTAGCGGGGGGACCATGGGGAGATACGCAGTATTTT. Translating gives CASRGLAGGPWGDTQYF.

This rearrangement joins TRBV5-1 to TRBJ2-7; TRBD1 aligns across 10 bases. Germline V gene sequence: CDR1 SGHRS, CDR2 YFSETQ. With 6 bases clipped from V and 4 bases from J, the junction kept 10 bases outside the gene matches. The CDR3 is made up of 15 amino acids. CDR3 residues: CASTPGTGATYEQYF. The CDR3 DNA is TGCGCCAGCACCCCCGGGACAGGGGCGACATACGAGCAGTACTTC.

The V gene is TRBV12-3 or TRBV12-4, the J gene TRBJ2-5, with 8 bases aligning to TRBD2. This CDR3 has 15 residues. V trimming: 3 bases; J trimming: 5 bases; junction bases outside the gene matches: 8. The CDR3 is CASSFVTSGAETQYF. DNA for the CDR3: TGTGCCAGCAGTTTCGTTACTAGCGGTGCCGAGACCCAGTACTTC.

The V and J genes are TRBV30 and TRBJ2-1, with 9 bases identical to TRBD2. This CDR3 has 15 residues. The V gene end was trimmed by 2 bases and the J gene end by 6 bases; junction bases not matched to a gene: 8. The germline V gene encodes CDR1 GTSNPN and CDR2 SVGIG (reference sequence). Here the CDR3 reads CAWSRTAGGFNEQFF. The CDR3 bases are TGTGCCTGGAGTCGAACAGCGGGGGGATTCAATGAGCAGTTCTTC.

The table lists this clonotype with many counts. V usage is TRBV7-9 and J usage is TRBJ1-1, with 7 bases identical to TRBD1. The germline gives CDR1 SEHNR, CDR2 FQNEAQ (reference sequence). The CDR3 length is 12 residues. V trimming: 4 bases; J trimming: 8 bases; junction bases outside the gene matches: 4. This CDR3 reads CASSSRTGEAFF. The CDR3 region has the DNA TGTGCCAGCAGCTCCAGGACAGGAGAAGCTTTCTTT.

This clonotype was seen only a few times. This chain connects TRBV2 to TRBJ2-3; TRBD2 might be the D (7 bases). The CDR3 has 15 amino acids. CDR1 is SNHLY, CDR2 FYNNEI, per germline. V shed 4 bases and J shed 6 bases, with 17 bases lying between them. DNA of the CDR3: TGTGCCAGCAGTGTCCCTGGGGGGGGCCGGGATACGCAGTATTTT. It is translated as CASSVPGGGRDTQYF.